Included here is one T cell receptor beta chain sequence, with context. There is no known antigen for this receptor. Per-base qualities were not stored, and no clone one base away is much larger. Using the deep immunoSEQ assay, multiplex PCR amplified TCR CDR3 regions from genomic DNA. Genomic DNA extracted from each cell subset was distributed evenly over all wells of several immunoSEQ 96-well plates, and each plate served as one replicate. For sorted subsets, roughly 200 ng genomic DNA, equal to approximately 30,000 T cell genomes, was loaded into each replicate PCR. The purified libraries were quantified using a Qubit 3.0 fluorometer, sized with a Bioanalyzer 2100, and then quantified again using the KAPA Library Quantification kit. Every immunoSEQ 96-well plate was sequenced on a separate single-read 150-cycle Illumina NextSeq 550 flow cell. On the authors' methods: Because only junctional sequences without quality scores were contained in the immunoSEQ output, filtering matching that applied to full-length reads could not be performed. To assign V/J genes and CDR3, sequences were annotated against IMGT germline references using PyIR, a Python wrapper for IgBLAST v1.9. Reads were removed for weak V/J assignments (E-value above 1e-6), missing CDR3, stop codons, out-of-frame junctions, or ambiguous translated residues. V3J clonotypes were defined as sequences sharing an identical inferred V gene, J gene, and CDR3 amino acid sequence. Percentage overlap between repertoires was computed as shared unique clonotypes divided by the size of the smaller repertoire. RTK rarefaction, the Chao1 estimator, and Recon v2.1 estimates of unobserved clonotypes were used to assess repertoire richness. Generation probabilities for all TCRbeta clonotypes obtained by the gDNA method from several donors were computed using OLGA. TCRdb took over this immuneACCESS table, retaining in-frame rearrangements with V and J assigned. Such tables are incomplete; in checked studies, under half of the missing clones stem from an unresolved V gene, and the remainder is unexplained. D and trimming come from the DNA, and the V and J calls and clone size come from that table. Here the sample has 2 million to 2.5 million clones; 80% to 95% occur a single time. 0.35% to 0.45% of the sample is taken by the ten largest.

This sample was taken from a study of shared clonotypes between healthy human individuals (TCRdb year 2020). With respect to the entire study: A couple of women and three men aged 18 to 49 years were included in the cohort. To estimate repertoire size and how much clonotypes are shared between individuals, the study performed deep sequencing of blood TCR repertoires from a handful of healthy adults. Between about 0.94 and 10 billion PBMCs per donor were obtained by leukapheresis. To increase sequencing depth and limit assay-specific biases, different laboratories used diverse techniques to prepare libraries and sequence TCR repertoires. For each donor, CD4 naive and CD4 memory were each run on three plates, CD8 naive on two plates, and CD8 memory on one plate. What the study reported, not specific to this receptor: Roughly 5.2% of naive CD4, approximately 3.7% of naive CD8, approximately 2% of memory CD4, and approximately 0.39% of memory CD8 clonotypes were shared across several donors. Pairwise subsampling led to the expectation that sequencing depth would affect the degree of clonotype sharing among donors. Higher generation probabilities were observed for clonotypes shared by all four sorted-subset donors than for non-shared clonotypes. The genetic and exposure-history diversity represented was limited by the small number of donors. Naive subsets generally had larger estimated clonotype richness than memory subsets. Only blood was sampled, and tissue TCR repertoires likely differ from those in blood. Incomplete sequencing was indicated by rarefaction of sorted-subset datasets, despite the large sequencing depth.

The CDR3 numbers 15 residues from cysteine through phenylalanine. Only CDR3 DNA is held: 45 bases, read in frame from base 1. From V the trimming removes 4 bases and from J it removes 1 base, while the gene matches leave 6 bases of the junction unaccounted for. Based on the germline V gene, the CDR1 and CDR2 sequences are MNHEY and SVGAGI. The donors were healthy, HIV-negative adults who had no recently reported acute infections or vaccinations. All donors were Caucasian adults living in Nashville, Tennessee, USA. CD4+ T cells were enriched through magnetic negative selection, after which naive cells were positively selected on CD45RA and the remaining negative fraction served as the memory subset. After blood collection by leukapheresis, PBMCs were isolated using Ficoll-Histopaque density gradient centrifugation and then cryopreserved in the vapor phase of liquid nitrogen. Analytical flow cytometry was used to check the purity and quantity of every magnetically sorted T cell population. From each sorted fraction, genomic DNA was isolated and quantified by UV absorbance on a Nanodrop 2000c.

The origin of this receptor is a man younger than 35 in good health. Some clones in this sample may be carry-over from other donors' samples. The rearranged chain carries TRBV6-5 and TRBJ2-7; 8 central bases correspond to TRBD1. The sequencing input was naive CD4+ T cells from PBMCs. Per the publication, the cell subset or site label means: CD45RA+ positively selected. This receptor carries the CDR3 CASSSRGPRSYEQYF. The DNA sequence is as follows: TGTGCCAGCAGTTCCAGGGGGCCCAGGTCCTACGAGCAGTACTTC.